The 31 T cell receptor beta chains below come from one sample, sequenced in a study of cytomegalovirus exposure and HLA in healthy donors. Both 60 Vbeta primers and 13 Jbeta primers went into the PCR. The assay was immunoSEQ multiplex PCR, and TCRdb's table has in-frame clones only and misses some. The sample has some 52,000 clones, roughly 72% seen once. The sample taken for sequencing was PBMCs. Receptor source: a woman aged 50 to 60 in good health and CMV-seronegative.

This clone turned up a few times. The sample has other DNA sequences that encode this CDR3 too. This chain links TRBV19 with TRBJ2-7, with 9 bases lining up with TRBD2. In germline, CDR1 is LNHDA, CDR2 SQIVND (reference sequence). The CDR3 is 15 residues long. Trimming took 2 bases from V and 7 from J; bases not matched to a gene: 9. The CDR3 reads CASSISAGGPSEQYF. The DNA of the CDR3 is TGTGCCAGTAGTATATCGGCGGGGGGGCCGAGTGAGCAGTACTTC.

The V call is TRBV5-1, the J call TRBJ2-3; TRBD2 agrees at 8 bases. The CDR3 sequence is 14 residues long. V lost 9 bases and J lost 4; bases outside the gene matches: 10. The germline gives CDR1 SGHRS, CDR2 YFSETQ. In DNA, the CDR3 is TGCGCCACCAAAAGCGGGAGTACGGCAGATACGCAGTATTTT. Its protein product is CATKSGSTADTQYF.

The chain recombines TRBV2 with TRBJ2-7; perhaps TRBD2 as D (6 bases). The CDR3 contains 14 residues. CDR1 and CDR2 (germline): SNHLY, FYNNEI. V was cut by 8 bases and J by 4 bases, with 18 bases left in between. The CDR3 protein is CASAVGPGRYEQYF. The CDR3 coding sequence is TGTGCCAGCGCAGTGGGGCCAGGGAGGTACGAGCAGTACTTC.

This chain joins TRBV18 and TRBJ1-2; D remains unclear. The CDR3 spans 16 residues. V was clipped by 3 bases and J by 0 bases, with 14 bases between them. CDR1 and CDR2 from the germline V gene are KGHSH and LQKENI. The CDR3 reads CASSPPGFEPNYGYTF. Here the CDR3 DNA reads TGTGCCAGCTCACCCCCCGGGTTCGAACCTAACTATGGCTACACCTTC.

The V gene is TRBV6-1, the J gene TRBJ2-6, with D unclear. Trimming left V 2 bases short and J 2 bases short, with 7 bases between. The CDR3 is 15 residues long. Germline CDR1 and CDR2: MNHNS and SASEGT. This chain's CDR3 is CASSEPPTGANVLTF. As DNA, the CDR3 is TGTGCCAGCAGTGAACCCCCTACTGGGGCCAACGTCCTGACTTTC.

The chain carries TRBV7-9 and TRBJ1-1, with a tentative D call TRBD1 (5 bases). Trimming took 5 bases from V and 3 from J, leaving 16 bases between them. Per the germline V gene, CDR1 is SEHNR and CDR2 is FQNEAQ (reference sequence). The CDR3 is 15 residues long. CDR3 sequence: CASSPADRAYTEAFF. The CDR3 bases are TGTGCCAGCAGCCCGGCCGACAGAGCCTACACTGAAGCTTTCTTT.

The rearrangement joins TRBV13 to TRBJ2-7; D not resolved. The germline V gene encodes CDR1 PRHDT and CDR2 FYEKMQ (reference sequence). Trimming shortened V by 5 bases and J by 3 bases, and 5 bases separated the two germline ends. The length of the CDR3 is 11 residues. CDR3 in DNA: TGTGCCAGCAGCCCAATCTACGAGCAGTACTTC. Protein product: CASSPIYEQYF.

This chain links TRBV27 with TRBJ2-2; no firm D call. The CDR3 is 13 amino acids. The V gene lost 5 bases and the J gene lost 0 bases, with 4 bases spanning the gap. CDR1 MNHEY and CDR2 SMNVEV come from the germline V gene (reference sequence). The DNA for the CDR3 is TGTGCCAGCAGTCCCACGAACACCGGGGAGCTGTTTTTT. Residues: CASSPTNTGELFF.

This clone was counted between two and nine times. The chain recombines TRBV4-1 with TRBJ1-4; 8 bases align to TRBD1. The CDR3 extends over 14 amino acids. The ends lost 4 bases at V and 4 bases at J; junction bases unmatched: 2. Germline assignment: CDR1 MGHRA and CDR2 YSYEKL. The CDR3 spells CASSLGQDNEKLFF. In DNA form, the CDR3 reads TGCGCCAGCAGCCTGGGACAGGATAATGAAAAACTGTTTTTT.

This clone was seen only a few times. The V call is TRBV19, the J call TRBJ2-1; TRBD2 aligns across 7 bases. Germline V gene data show CDR1 as LNHDA and CDR2 as SQIVND (reference sequence). V was pared by 8 bases and J by 5 bases, with 6 bases of the junction left unmatched. This CDR3 region has 13 residues. CDR3 loop: CASRLAAHNEQFF. The CDR3 region has the DNA TGTGCCAGTCGGCTAGCGGCCCACAATGAGCAGTTCTTC.

The chain carries TRBV29-1 and TRBJ1-6; 8 nucleotides line up with TRBD1. The CDR3 is 13 residues long. Trimming removed 6 bases from V and 9 bases from J; junction bases left unmatched: 7. Germline CDR1 and CDR2: SQVTM and ANQGSEA. The CDR3 nucleotides read TGCAGCGTGTCGCCAGGGGGCGGTTCACCCCTCCACTTT. Translation gives CSVSPGGGSPLHF.

J is TRBJ1-6 and V is TRBV18, with D uncertain. This CDR3 is 14 amino acids long. V lost 3 bases, J lost 10 bases, and 13 bases lay in between. CDR1 is KGHSH and CDR2 is LQKENI in the germline V gene. CDR3 in DNA: TGTGCCAGCTCACCCCGACGGGAGAGCTCACCCCTCCACTTT. This translates into CASSPRRESSPLHF.

The V call is TRBV28, the J call TRBJ2-7; TRBD1 matches 9 bases. J gave up 2 bases and V 6 bases, and 5 bases lay outside the gene matches. CDR1 is MDHEN, CDR2 SYDVKM, per germline. The CDR3 covers 14 residues. The CDR3 sequence is CASRLGQGTYEQYF. The DNA for the CDR3 is TGTGCCAGCAGGCTAGGACAGGGGACCTACGAGCAGTACTTC.

The chain is built from TRBV30 and TRBJ1-2; no clear D gene. CDR1 and CDR2 (germline): GTSNPN, SVGIG (reference sequence). The germline V and J ends were trimmed by 0 bases and 6 bases, with 5 bases remaining between them. The CDR3 is 11 residues long. CDR3 region: CAWSVPNGYTF. CDR3 nucleotides: TGTGCCTGGAGTGTACCTAATGGCTACACCTTC.

This clone has more than one count but fewer than ten. V usage is TRBV29-1 and J usage is TRBJ1-2; D may be TRBD1 (6 bases). The CDR3 runs 15 residues. Between the trimmed V and J ends, which lost 7 bases and 5 bases, there was a span of 23 bases. Germline CDR1 and CDR2: SQVTM and ANQGSEA. The CDR3 sequence is CSAIDGAGEGYGYTF. The CDR3 region has the DNA TGCAGCGCAATAGACGGGGCAGGGGAGGGATATGGCTACACCTTC. Looking up the rest from reference TRBV29-1 and TRBJ1-2 gives the full variable domain: SAVISQKPSRDICQRGTSLTIQCQVDSQVTMMFWYRQQPGQSLTLIATANQGSEATYESGFVIDKFPISRPNLTFSTLTVSNMSPEDSSIYLCSAIDGAGEGYGYTFGSGTRLTVV.

This chain links TRBV6-1 with TRBJ1-6, with TRBD1 matching over 7 bases. CDR1 MNHNS and CDR2 SASEGT come from the germline V gene. J lost 7 bases, V lost 6 bases, and 6 bases had no gene match. The CDR3 loop spans 14 amino acids. The CDR3 loop reads CASRGVGQNSPLHF. Written as DNA, the CDR3 is TGTGCCAGCAGAGGAGTGGGACAGAATTCACCCCTCCACTTT.

This rearrangement joins TRBV2 to TRBJ2-2; no definite D call. The V end lost 2 bases, the J end lost 1 base, and 8 bases lay between the germline ends. The CDR3 length is 15 residues. The germline gives CDR1 SNHLY, CDR2 FYNNEI. The CDR3 DNA sequence: TGTGCCAGCAGTGAAAGCTCAGGGAACACCGGGGAGCTGTTTTTT. Encoded protein: CASSESSGNTGELFF.

The chain uses TRBV6-1 and TRBJ2-4, with D unresolved. The CDR3 has 12 amino acids. In germline, CDR1 is MNHNS, CDR2 SASEGT. Trimming shortened V by 1 base and J by 12 bases, and 10 bases separated the two germline ends. CDR3 DNA sequence: TGTGCCAGCAGTGAAGGAGGCCCTACTCAGTACTTC. Its translation: CASSEGGPTQYF.

J is TRBJ1-2 and V is TRBV5-1, with a possible D match to TRBD1 (5 bases). Germline V gene lookup returns CDR1 SGHRS and CDR2 YFSETQ. V was shortened by 1 base and J by 8 bases, with 12 bases between the two germline ends. This CDR3 has 13 amino acids. The CDR3 protein is CASSLKGAGGYTF. The CDR3, as DNA: TGCGCCAGCAGCTTGAAAGGGGCAGGCGGCTACACCTTC. The complete variable domain, with remaining parts taken from reference TRBV5-1 and TRBJ1-2, reads KAGVTQTPRYLIKTRGQQVTLSCSPISGHRSVSWYQQTPGQGLQFLFEYFSETQRNKGNFPGRFSGRQFSNSRSEMNVSTLELGDSALYLCASSLKGAGGYTFGSGTRLTVV.

This chain joins TRBV7-3 and TRBJ2-7; TRBD2 aligns across 7 bases. There are 14 residues in the CDR3. The V gene end was trimmed by 5 bases and the J gene end by 4 bases; junction bases not matched to a gene: 8. In germline, CDR1 is SGHTA, CDR2 FQGTGA. CDR3 protein: CASSVSSGEYEQYF. CDR3 bases: TGTGCCAGCAGCGTATCTAGCGGAGAATACGAGCAGTACTTC.

This rearrangement joins TRBV9 to TRBJ1-1; D is unclear. The CDR3 is 15 amino acids. The V gene's germline CDR1 is SGDLS and CDR2 YYNGEE. The germline V and J ends were trimmed by 8 bases and 5 bases, with 22 bases remaining between them. This CDR3 is CARLCREVEGTEAFF. DNA of the CDR3: TGTGCCAGACTCTGTCGGGAGGTGGAGGGAACTGAAGCTTTCTTT.

The chain links TRBV5-1 to TRBJ2-5, with D possibly TRBD1 on 5 matching bases. Per the germline V gene, CDR1 is SGHRS and CDR2 is YFSETQ. This CDR3 contains 13 residues. V lost 0 bases, J lost 4 bases, and 7 bases lay in between. The CDR3 DNA is TGCGCCAGCAGCTTGGGGGGCAGAGAGACCCAGTACTTC. It translates to CASSLGGRETQYF. The full variable domain, in which reference TRBV5-1 and TRBJ2-5 provide the parts outside the CDR3, is KAGVTQTPRYLIKTRGQQVTLSCSPISGHRSVSWYQQTPGQGLQFLFEYFSETQRNKGNFPGRFSGRQFSNSRSEMNVSTLELGDSALYLCASSLGGRETQYFGPGTRLLVL.

This chain links TRBV7-2 with TRBJ1-1; TRBD1 might be the D (6 bases). The CDR3 is 13 amino acids. The ends were cut back, 4 bases at V and 1 base at J, with 7 bases in the middle. Germline V lookup: CDR1 SGHTA, CDR2 FQGNSA. The CDR3 reads CASSSTGNTEAFF. The CDR3 nucleotides are TGTGCCAGCAGCTCGACAGGGAACACTGAAGCTTTCTTT.

The chain combines TRBV10-3 with TRBJ2-2; 15 bases are a match to TRBD2. In germline, CDR1 is ENHRY, CDR2 SYGVKD. V shed 6 bases, J shed 3 bases, and the junction held 5 bases outside the gene matches. The CDR3 runs 17 residues. The CDR3 reads CAIREGLAGGYTGELFF. The CDR3, as DNA: TGTGCCATCAGAGAGGGACTAGCGGGGGGTTACACCGGGGAGCTGTTTTTT.

This clone was picked up a small number of times. The genes are TRBV7-3 and TRBJ1-1, with D possibly TRBD1 on 5 matching bases. The germline V gene has CDR1 SGHTA and CDR2 FQGTGA. The CDR3 extends over 17 amino acids. V lost 4 bases and J 0 bases, leaving 18 bases between the germline ends. The CDR3 is CASSSMGSGSVNTEAFF. CDR3 DNA sequence: TGTGCCAGCAGCTCAATGGGGTCAGGGTCGGTGAACACTGAAGCTTTCTTT. Supplemented by reference TRBV7-3 and TRBJ1-1, the full variable domain reads GAGVSQTPSNKVTEKGKYVELRCDPISGHTALYWYRQSLGQGPEFLIYFQGTGAADDSGLPNDRFFAVRPEGSVSTLKIQRTERGDSAVYLCASSSMGSGSVNTEAFFGQGTRLTVV.

This clone was picked up one time. V usage is TRBV2 and J usage is TRBJ2-2; possibly TRBD2 for D (5 bases). CDR3 length: 16 amino acids. Between the trimmed V and J ends, which lost 6 bases and 4 bases, there was a span of 18 bases. The germline gives CDR1 SNHLY, CDR2 FYNNEI. The CDR3 coding sequence is TGTGCCAGCAGCCAAACGGAGAAAGCGGCCACCGGGGAGCTGTTTTTT. It yields the protein CASSQTEKAATGELFF.

The V call is TRBV27, the J call TRBJ2-3, with 7 bases identical to TRBD2. The V gene end was trimmed by 7 bases and the J gene end by 3 bases; junction bases not matched to a gene: 10. CDR1 and CDR2 from the germline V gene are MNHEY and SMNVEV (reference sequence). The CDR3 is made up of 15 amino acids. CDR3 nucleotide sequence: TGTGCCAGCACCCTCCTCGGGGGGATAACAGATACGCAGTATTTT. Translated: CASTLLGGITDTQYF.

Only a few counts were recorded for this clone. This chain joins TRBV2 and TRBJ2-7; 9 bases match TRBD1. This CDR3 has 17 residues. Trimming took 6 bases from V and 2 from J; bases not matched to a gene: 14. The V gene's germline CDR1 is SNHLY and CDR2 FYNNEI. The CDR3 loop is CASRTGQGSFGPYEQYF. For the CDR3, the DNA is TGTGCCAGCAGAACAGGACAGGGGAGTTTTGGTCCCTACGAGCAGTACTTC.

This clone was picked up a small number of times. This chain links TRBV30 with TRBJ1-5; D remains unclear. Germline V gives CDR1 GTSNPN, CDR2 SVGIG (reference sequence). The CDR3 length is 14 residues. The ends were cut back, 0 bases at V and 2 bases at J, with 8 bases in the middle. Written as DNA, the CDR3 is TGTGCCTGGAGTGTACCAGGTGGCAATCAGCCCCAGCATTTT. The encoded protein is CAWSVPGGNQPQHF.

The rearrangement links TRBV6-6 to TRBJ2-7, with D uncertain. Germline CDR1 MNHNY, CDR2 SVGAGI (reference sequence). The ends were cut back, 2 bases at V and 9 bases at J, with 17 bases in the middle. The CDR3 is 14 residues long. CDR3 DNA: TGTGCCAGCAGTTACGAGGATGCTACGAGTGGGCAGTACTTC. Residues: CASSYEDATSGQYF.

This clone has just one count. This chain connects TRBV13 to TRBJ1-1; TRBD1 matches 7 bases. J lost 6 bases, V lost 2 bases, and 9 bases had no gene match. This CDR3 has 15 amino acids. Per the germline V gene, CDR1 is PRHDT and CDR2 is FYEKMQ (reference sequence). The CDR3: CASSLKWRGQAEAFF. The CDR3 nucleotides are TGTGCCAGCAGCTTAAAGTGGAGGGGGCAGGCTGAAGCTTTCTTT.